This is a list of T cell receptor beta chains from one sample in a study of vaccination and CD4 T cells after COVID-19. A single record per CDR3 protein comes from TCRdb applying MiXCR to the PCR reads. The profile shows about 13,000 distinct CDR3 sequences, 60% to 70% of them singletons. Their target antigens are unknown. The specimen was CD4+ T cells from blood, cultured in vitro. Receptors were obtained from a human donor who had recovered from COVID-19. CDR3s leave out the opening cysteine and the closing phenylalanine or tryptophan. Some rows have no size entry. The others give once, few or many, or a class for an expanded clone.

TRBV11-2	TRBJ1-1	.	ASSADRGWTEAF
TRBV6-5	TRBJ1-2	few	ASSYDRNYGYT
TRBV6-1	TRBJ2-1	few	ASSEGTGPWDEQF
TRBV6-1	TRBJ2-7	.	ASSEALGQALAYEQY
TRBV7-2	TRBJ1-1	.	ASSLGQQNTEAF
TRBV7-3	TRBJ1-2	.	ASSLSGGGYT
TRBV7-9	TRBJ2-2	.	ASSNQGGRTGELF
TRBV19	TRBJ2-3	.	ASKGITDAQY
TRBV19	TRBJ1-1	.	ASSYRDTNEAF
TRBV12-3/TRBV12-4	TRBJ1-1	.	ASSLPPGTEAF
TRBV2	TRBJ2-3	.	ASSERYTDTQY
TRBV28	TRBJ2-7	few	ASSLSHLPYEQY
TRBV18	TRBJ1-6	once	ASSPQATGVNSPLH
TRBV19	TRBJ1-1	.	ASSSDRGTEAF
TRBV20-1	TRBJ2-2	.	SAPGTGLGTSGNTGELF
TRBV6-1	TRBJ1-1	.	ASRRDVLERNTEAF
TRBV7-9	TRBJ2-3	once	ASSLGTPGPTRRTQY
TRBV27	TRBJ2-3	.	ASSLRGRATDTQY
TRBV7-8	TRBJ2-5	.	ASSLEGQGTAQY
TRBV20-1	TRBJ1-5	.	SASGRAGNQPQH
TRBV20-1	TRBJ1-1	.	SAREIGGEAF
TRBV20-1	TRBJ2-7	.	SAASGRTYEQY
TRBV6-2/TRBV6-3	TRBJ2-3	few	ASSYSLETDTQY
TRBV19	TRBJ1-1	.	ASSLGRIDTEAF